Shown below are 21 T cell receptor beta chains from a single sample sequenced in a study of vaccination effects on CD4 cells after COVID-19 (dated by TCRdb to the early 2020s). After 10 to 11 days of culture, CD4+ T cells were isolated with the EasySep CD4+ T cell isolation kit. Each participant got two doses of an mRNA SARS-CoV-2 vaccine, either BNT162b2 or mRNA-1273. These receptors lack a known antigen. The library was made by the immunoSEQ multiplex PCR assay. TCRdb provides this immuneACCESS table in a form limited to in-frame rearrangements. Some clones are lacking; in checked studies, under half of them reflect an unresolved V gene, and why the rest are absent is not known. The sample includes about 47,000 clones, with 60% to 75% observed a single time. Jointly, the top ten make up over 6.5% of the sample. The specimen was CD4+ T cells from PBMCs cultured without peptide, collected after COVID-19 vaccination. These receptors all stem from a human donor who received a COVID-19 vaccine.

The chain couples TRBV18 to TRBJ1-4, with D perhaps TRBD1 (5 bases). The CDR3 loop spans 13 amino acids. V lost 3 bases and J lost 8, with 10 bases in between. Germline V gene data show CDR1 as KGHSH and CDR2 as LQKENI. The CDR3 nucleotides are TGTGCCAGCTCACCGGGGCCTGAGGAAAAACTGTTTTTT. Its protein is CASSPGPEEKLFF. Supplemented by reference TRBV18 and TRBJ1-4, the full variable domain reads NAGVMQNPRHLVRRRGQEARLRCSPMKGHSHVYWYRQLPEEGLKFMVYLQKENIIDESGMPKERFSAEFPKEGPSILRIQQVVRGDSAAYFCASSPGPEEKLFFGSGTQLSVL.

V and J are TRBV7-9 and TRBJ2-2; D possibly uses TRBD1 or TRBD2 (6 bases each). The CDR3 runs to 18 residues. With 4 bases removed from V and 2 bases from J, the gap between germline ends came to 20 bases. Germline V CDR1 and CDR2: SEHNR, FQNEAQ (reference sequence). The CDR3 here is CASSSPGVRGPNTGELFF. The CDR3 nucleotides read TGTGCCAGCAGCTCCCCGGGGGTCAGGGGACCTAACACCGGGGAGCTGTTTTTT.

V usage is TRBV6-5 and J usage is TRBJ1-3, with D uncertain. V was shortened by 0 bases and J by 0 bases, with 6 bases between the two germline ends. Germline CDR1 and CDR2: MNHEY and SVGAGI. The CDR3 spans 15 residues. CDR3: CASSYSISSGNTIYF. The CDR3 DNA reads TGTGCCAGCAGTTACTCTATAAGCTCTGGAAACACCATATATTTT.

The chain recombines TRBV11-2 with TRBJ2-5; a weak D match, TRBD2 (7 bases). CDR3 size: 16 residues. From germline, CDR1 is SGHAT and CDR2 FQNNGV. V shed 5 bases and J shed 4 bases, with 20 bases lying between them. This CDR3 is CASSPLGGGARETQYF. Here the CDR3 DNA reads TGTGCCAGCAGCCCCCTTGGAGGGGGGGCCAGAGAGACCCAGTACTTC.

The chain couples TRBV6-2 or TRBV6-3 to TRBJ2-5; D is unclear. Germline V CDR1 and CDR2: MNHEY, SVGEGT. Trimming took off 0 bases at V and 5 bases at J, with 19 bases between the two ends. The CDR3 length is 17 residues. CDR3 coding DNA: TGTGCCAGCAGTTACTCGAAGGGAAAAAGGTCCAGGGAGACCCAGTACTTC. It encodes CASSYSKGKRSRETQYF.

The V and J genes are TRBV5-1 and TRBJ2-7; 9 nucleotides align to TRBD1. The V gene's germline CDR1 is SGHRS and CDR2 YFSETQ. The CDR3 extends over 15 amino acids. V lost 5 bases, J lost 6 bases, and 12 bases stayed unmatched. The CDR3, as DNA: TGCGCCAGCAGTCCCCGGGACAGGGTATTTCGCGAGCAGTACTTC. Translation: CASSPRDRVFREQYF. The full variable domain, completed using reference TRBV5-1 and TRBJ2-7, is KAGVTQTPRYLIKTRGQQVTLSCSPISGHRSVSWYQQTPGQGLQFLFEYFSETQRNKGNFPGRFSGRQFSNSRSEMNVSTLELGDSALYLCASSPRDRVFREQYFGPGTRLTVT.

The rearrangement links TRBV6-1 to TRBJ1-2; D might be TRBD1 (5 bases). Trimming removed 1 base from V and 3 bases from J, with 6 bases in between. CDR1 and CDR2 from the germline V gene are MNHNS and SASEGT. CDR3 length: 13 residues. The CDR3 loop reads CASSEGGDYGYTF. CDR3 DNA sequence: TGTGCCAGCAGTGAAGGGGGGGACTATGGCTACACCTTC.

The chain recombines TRBV6-5 with TRBJ1-2; TRBD1 might be the D (6 bases). This CDR3 is built from 15 residues. Deletions cut 8 bases from V and 5 bases from J, with 21 bases between. Germline V CDR1 and CDR2: MNHEY, SVGAGI. Written as DNA, the CDR3 is TGTGCCAGCCGATACCAACCAGGGGTCGAATATGGCTACACCTTC. It codes for CASRYQPGVEYGYTF.

There are a few counts of this clone. V is TRBV6-4 and J is TRBJ1-2; D gene unclear. The CDR3 consists of 16 residues. Trimming cost V 0 bases and J 0 bases, with 11 bases left between them. The germline CDR1 and CDR2 sequences are MRHNA and SNTAGT. This CDR3 is CASSDSIGSSNYGYTF. The CDR3 DNA reads TGTGCCAGCAGTGACTCGATCGGATCCTCTAACTATGGCTACACCTTC.

The V call is TRBV5-1, the J call TRBJ2-7; 8 nucleotides agree with TRBD2. Looked up from germline, CDR1 is SGHRS and CDR2 is YFSETQ. The V and J ends lost 3 bases and 2 bases, in that order; junction bases with no gene match: 16. CDR3 length: 18 residues. CDR3 region: CASSYPRLASTLTYEQYF. The DNA for the CDR3 is TGCGCCAGCAGCTATCCCCGACTAGCGTCCACCCTTACCTACGAGCAGTACTTC.

The chain uses TRBV18 and TRBJ2-2; D gene unclear. The CDR3 runs to 12 residues. V lost 6 bases and J 6 bases, leaving 8 bases between the germline ends. From germline, CDR1 is KGHSH and CDR2 LQKENI. The CDR3 is CASSGYAGELFF. The CDR3 DNA is TGTGCCAGCTCCGGGTATGCCGGGGAGCTGTTTTTT. The full variable domain, rest sourced from reference TRBV18 and TRBJ2-2, is NAGVMQNPRHLVRRRGQEARLRCSPMKGHSHVYWYRQLPEEGLKFMVYLQKENIIDESGMPKERFSAEFPKEGPSILRIQQVVRGDSAAYFCASSGYAGELFFGEGSRLTVL.

The rearrangement joins TRBV3-1 (or the pseudogene TRBV3-2) to TRBJ2-1, with D unresolved. CDR3 length: 15 residues. CDR1 LGHDT and CDR2 YNNKEL come from the germline V gene (reference sequence). The V gene lost 0 bases and the J gene lost 7 bases, with 13 bases spanning the gap. CDR3 coding DNA: TGTGCCAGCAGCCAAGACCCACTGGGTGGTAATGAGCAGTTCTTC. Its protein product is CASSQDPLGGNEQFF.

CDR3 in DNA: TGTGCCAGCAGTCGAAGGGGGCAGAGGTACTTC. Protein sequence: CASSRRGQRYF. This chain joins TRBV6-5 and TRBJ2-7, with 7 bases aligning to TRBD1. The V gene end was trimmed by 5 bases and the J gene end by 12 bases; junction bases not matched to a gene: 7. The CDR3 is 11 residues long. The germline V gene has CDR1 MNHEY and CDR2 SVGAGI.

In DNA form, the CDR3 reads TGTGCCAGCAGCCAAGATGGGGTAGATACGCAGTATTTT. The encoded protein is CASSQDGVDTQYF. The rearrangement links TRBV3-1 (or the pseudogene TRBV3-2) to TRBJ2-3, with unresolved D. CDR1 is LGHDT and CDR2 is YNNKEL in the germline V gene (reference sequence). The CDR3 is made up of 13 amino acids. The V end lost 0 bases, the J end lost 5 bases, and 6 bases lay between the germline ends.

This clone was seen only once. The CDR3 DNA follows: TGCGCCAGCAGCCGTAAACAGGGAACGGGATACAATGAGCAGTTCTTC. The encoded protein is CASSRKQGTGYNEQFF. This chain links TRBV5-1 with TRBJ2-1; a possible D gene is TRBD1 (6 bases). Germline-derived CDR1 and CDR2 are SGHRS and YFSETQ. V gave up 4 bases and J gave up 4 bases, with 18 bases separating them. The CDR3 has 16 residues.

The V call is TRBV6-5, the J call TRBJ1-5; D ambiguous. The CDR3 is made up of 14 amino acids. CDR1 is MNHEY, CDR2 SVGAGI, per germline. Trimming removed 5 bases from V and 0 bases from J, with 8 bases in between. CDR3 DNA: TGTGCCAGCAGTCCTCGGGATAGCAATCAGCCCCAGCATTTT. It translates to CASSPRDSNQPQHF.

The CDR3 DNA sequence: TGCGCCAGCAGCTTGTCCGACGAGCAGTACTTC. Residues: CASSLSDEQYF. The rearrangement joins TRBV5-1 to TRBJ2-7; D not resolved. The CDR3 totals 11 residues. V was clipped by 1 base and J by 5 bases, with 4 bases between them. Germline V gene data show CDR1 as SGHRS and CDR2 as YFSETQ.

The V call is TRBV19, the J call TRBJ1-1, with 8 bases that match TRBD1. CDR3 size: 14 residues. Germline V CDR1 and CDR2: LNHDA, SQIVND (reference sequence). With V trimmed by 9 bases and J by 4 bases, 10 bases remained unmatched. The CDR3 reads CASRIQGAGTEAFF. The CDR3 coding sequence is TGTGCCAGCCGAATTCAGGGGGCTGGCACTGAAGCTTTCTTT.

The V and J genes are TRBV6-2 or TRBV6-3 and TRBJ2-7; 14 bases agree with TRBD2. The V gene end was trimmed by 6 bases and the J gene end by 3 bases; junction bases not matched to a gene: 7. This CDR3 spans 16 amino acids. Germline CDR1 MNHEY, CDR2 SVGEGT. The CDR3 loop is CASSNPGTSGSYEQYF. The CDR3 nucleotides are TGTGCCAGCAGCAACCCGGGGACTAGCGGGAGCTACGAGCAGTACTTC.

This sequence joins TRBV7-9 and TRBJ2-1; no definite D call. V lost 4 bases to trimming and J lost 7 bases, with 23 bases between them. The CDR3 extends over 17 amino acids. Germline CDR1 is SEHNR and CDR2 is FQNEAQ (reference sequence). The CDR3 spells CASSSALLWQGRNEQFF. The CDR3 nucleotides read TGTGCCAGCAGCTCCGCCCTACTGTGGCAAGGAAGGAATGAGCAGTTCTTC.

The V and J genes are TRBV19 and TRBJ1-2; D is possibly TRBD1 (6 bases). The CDR3 is made up of 13 amino acids. Germline CDR1 is LNHDA and CDR2 is SQIVND (reference sequence). V was clipped by 6 bases and J by 5 bases, with 13 bases between them. The chain's CDR3 is CASSQGLGYGYTF. The CDR3 nucleotides are TGTGCCAGTAGCCAGGGGCTGGGGTATGGCTACACCTTC.